This TCR beta chain was sequenced during a study of T cells in localized non-small cell lung cancer (dated by TCRdb to 2020 to 2022). Study-wide context: The study examined T cell repertoires in hundreds of patients with early-stage NSCLC and compared tumors with uninvolved tumor-adjacent lungs. The cohort comprised a few hundred treatment-naïve NSCLC patients with resected, localized lung tumors. The mean age of the NSCLC patients was less than 70 years, with about 130 men and approximately 100 women.

CDR1 and CDR2, looked up from the germline V gene, are SGHRS and YFSETQ. Its CDR3 holds 13 amino acids, cysteine through phenylalanine. The read is trimmed to its CDR3 DNA, 39 bases read in frame from base 1. V is pared back by 0 bases and J by 5 bases, with 7 bases lying between the germline termini. What the authors observed across the whole study: Because of the exploratory design, TCR variables were selected using unadjusted p-values without false-discovery rate correction. Of the top 100 tumor clones, a median of roughly 53 were detected in paired uninvolved adjacent lung; 28 were also among that lung's top 100. Multi-region tumor sequencing was not performed, so intratumor heterogeneity could not be excluded. Uninvolved tumor-adjacent lung showed the highest T cell clonality, higher than tumor, which suggests more focused antigenic responses in the uninvolved tumor-adjacent lung. Longer overall survival was associated with higher T cell density in blood, whereas shorter survival was associated with higher clonality in adjacent lung.

At diagnosis, tumor, uninvolved tumor-adjacent lung and peripheral blood were collected and then preserved as a mix of FFPE and fresh-frozen material. For TCR repertoire profiling, the blood samples were analyzed as peripheral blood mononuclear cells. The immunoSEQ Assay was used to sequence TCR beta CDR3 regions from DNA. As for the original processing: T cell density was computed as TCR beta template counts normalized to usable DNA estimated by amplifying housekeeping genes. The preseqR package was used to estimate richness by extrapolating to 400,000 templates for PBMC samples and to 120,000 templates for tissue samples. Clonality was defined as one minus Pielou's evenness. Differential abundance testing on productive amino-acid clonotypes, with a minimum total count of 5 and an alpha of 0.1, was used to identify tissue-enriched TCRs. The Jaccard Index and the Morisita Overlap Index were used to quantify repertoire overlap between compartments. GLIPH grouped TCR beta CDR3s together with public tetramer-defined viral CDR3s, and a viral motif had to include at least three viral sequences and show V-gene enrichment. In its TCRdb copy, this immuneACCESS table keeps in-frame sequences only and misses some clones. Where compared with another copy, unresolved V genes explain less than half of these, and the others have no known cause. That table furnishes V, J and clone size, whereas the DNA furnished D and trimming. The sample contains roughly 33,000 clones, roughly 90% of them found a single time. 4.1% of the sample is held by the ten biggest clonotypes.

In its sample, this clone was seen once. No antigen is known for it. Base qualities are missing; no much larger clone stands one base away. In the same sample, other DNA sequences code for this CDR3. The sequence was obtained from a man aged 40-75 years with stage I lung adenocarcinoma. This specimen was peripheral blood, taken before any cancer treatment. This sequence uses TRBV5-1 and TRBJ2-3; the D gene is perhaps TRBD1, on 6 matching bases. The DNA reads as follows: TGCGCCAGCAGCTTGGCAGGGGTAGATACGCAGTATTTT. It translates to CASSLAGVDTQYF.